This T cell receptor beta chain comes out of a study of shared clonotypes between healthy human individuals. With V trimmed by 4 bases and J by 8 bases, 16 bases remained unmatched. Germline V gene lookup returns CDR1 SGDLS and CDR2 YYNGEE. There are 18 residues in the CDR3. Profiled with immunoSEQ multiplex PCR; TCRdb holds only in-frame clones, not every one. The sample has under 2.5 million clones, 85% to 95% seen once. The sequenced sample was naive CD4+ T cells from PBMCs. Regarding subset: CD45RA+ positively selected. This chain joins TRBV9 and TRBJ2-1; 12 nucleotides align to TRBD1. The source is a man younger than 35 in good health. Some clones in this sample may be carry-over from other donors' samples. The CDR3 region is CASSSSKSGGQGAHEQFF. For the CDR3, the DNA is TGTGCCAGCAGCTCTTCAAAATCCGGGGGACAGGGGGCACATGAGCAGTTCTTC.